A selection of T cell receptor beta chains follows, all from one sample in a study of blood T cell repertoires in COVID-19. TCRdb's table, derived via immunoSEQ multiplex PCR, lists solely in-frame clones and lacks some. The profile shows about 88,000 clones, around 88% of them singletons. Sequencing was performed on peripheral blood. Receptors originate from a woman aged 55-69 years with COVID-19, enrolled during active disease. CDR3s include the opening cysteine and the closing phenylalanine or tryptophan. Fields, in order: V gene, D gene, clone size, J gene, CDR3 protein, CDR3 DNA. A D gene is named only where the DNA matches it firmly. Where a row states a size, it is once, few, many or the class of an expanded clone; other rows omit it.

TRBV11-2	TRBD1	.	TRBJ2-5	CASSSPGQGEETQYF	TGTGCCAGCAGCTCCCCGGGACAGGGGGAAGAGACCCAGTACTTC
TRBV7-6	.	.	TRBJ1-2	CASSLGRGGRGYGYTF	TGTGCCAGCAGCTTAGGCCGGGGGGGCAGAGGGTATGGCTACACCTTC
TRBV3-1/TRBV3-2	.	.	TRBJ1-2	CASSHREYGYTF	TGTGCCAGCAGCCACCGGGAGTATGGCTACACCTTC
TRBV7-9	TRBD1	.	TRBJ1-5	CASSVDRDQPQHF	TGTGCCAGCAGCGTAGACAGGGATCAGCCCCAGCATTTT
TRBV2	.	.	TRBJ1-2	CASSEGDWSYGYTF	TGTGCCAGCAGTGAAGGAGACTGGTCCTATGGCTACACCTTC
TRBV28	TRBD1	few	TRBJ1-5	CASSLDRTSYSNQPQHF	TGTGCCAGCAGTTTGGACAGGACCTCTTATAGCAATCAGCCCCAGCATTTT
TRBV20-1	.	.	TRBJ2-5	CSASSGGASETQYF	TGCAGTGCTAGTAGTGGAGGGGCGTCGGAGACCCAGTACTTC
TRBV6-1	TRBD1	.	TRBJ2-7	CASSDGDRVAYEQYF	TGTGCCAGCAGTGATGGGGACAGGGTAGCCTACGAGCAGTACTTC
TRBV30	.	.	TRBJ2-4	CAWSSGKNIQYF	TGTGCCTGGAGTTCAGGGAAAAACATTCAGTACTTC
TRBV10-1	.	.	TRBJ2-7	CASSEGLAASYEQYF	TGCGCCAGCAGTGAGGGGCTAGCCGCCTCCTACGAGCAGTACTTC
TRBV19	.	.	TRBJ2-7	CASSPQGGYEQYF	TGTGCCAGTAGTCCCCAAGGGGGCTACGAGCAGTACTTC
TRBV15	TRBD1	.	TRBJ1-2	CATSGLQGPDGYTF	TGTGCCACCAGCGGACTACAGGGGCCGGATGGCTACACCTTC
TRBV3-1/TRBV3-2	.	many	TRBJ1-3	CASSQGARSAGNTIYF	TGTGCCAGCAGCCAGGGGGCCAGGTCTGCTGGAAACACCATATATTTT
TRBV7-2	.	.	TRBJ1-5	CASSLGPGSQPQHF	TGTGCCAGCAGCTTAGGACCGGGGAGTCAGCCCCAGCATTTT
TRBV5-1	.	.	TRBJ1-2	CASTYEGRLSNYGYTF	TGCGCCAGCACCTATGAGGGCAGACTCTCTAACTATGGCTACACCTTC
TRBV28	TRBD1	.	TRBJ1-2	CASSLPGTGNNYGYTF	TGTGCCAGCAGTTTACCCGGGACAGGGAATAACTATGGCTACACCTTC
TRBV2	.	.	TRBJ2-6	CASSTVLGVGANVLTF	TGTGCCAGCAGTACCGTTTTGGGCGTTGGGGCCAACGTCCTGACTTTC
TRBV20-1	.	.	TRBJ1-1	CSARGEGEAFF	TGCAGTGCTAGGGGGGAGGGAGAAGCTTTCTTT